This record covers a single TCR beta chain. The data stem from a study of blood T cell repertoires in COVID-19. About the study: Spain, Italy and the United States supplied samples that represented acute and convalescent COVID-19. From T cells, B-cell-depleted T cells, or PBMCs came the material, which was cDNA or gDNA.

J was trimmed by 4 bases and V by 3 bases; bases with no gene match: 3. CDR3 length: 15 amino acids. CDR1 MNHNS and CDR2 SASEGT come from the germline V gene. Authors' analysis steps: Estimation of nucleated cell counts was performed using reference gene primer amplification. This table comes from immunoSEQ multiplex PCR, and its TCRdb copy is limited to in-frame clones, with some not included. V and J calls and clone size are as listed in that table; D and trimming were resolved from the DNA. The sample lists around 4,000 clones; over 85% were seen once. The rearrangement uses TRBV6-1 and TRBJ2-1, with 10 bases identical to TRBD1. The origin of this receptor is a woman aged 70-85 years with active COVID-19. Sequenced: peripheral blood. Written as DNA, the CDR3 is TGTGCCAGCAGTGACCGGGACAGGGGTTACAATGAGCAGTTCTTC. Protein product: CASSDRDRGYNEQFF.